This T cell receptor beta chain came from a study of T cell responses to AZD1222 COVID-19 vaccine. On the study more broadly: Second-dose timings of about 4 or about 12 weeks were pooled.

Findings of the study overall: Spike-spanning, vaccine-associated CD4 TCRs were dominant at 160-218 and 743-854. Donor demographics were predominantly white British with a female majority; clonal diversity may be underestimated. Reports say nearly half of spike-specific TCRs go after unmutated variant regions.

With regard to this clone: The antigen is unknown.

Only in-frame clones appear in the TCRdb table, and some are missing; sequencing was by immunoSEQ multiplex PCR. In the table there are approximately 73,000 clones, 82% of which are singletons. V gave up 3 bases and J gave up 0 bases, with 9 bases separating them. The germline gives CDR1 SGHTA, CDR2 FQGNSA. The CDR3 has 15 amino acids. The input for sequencing was peripheral blood, taken on day 0 of AZD1222 vaccination. This rearrangement joins TRBV7-2 to TRBJ1-5; D is unclear. This sequence was found in an adult in good health. CDR3 coding DNA: TGTGCCAGCAGCTTGGGAGGTTATAGCAATCAGCCCCAGCATTTT. Its protein product is CASSLGGYSNQPQHF.